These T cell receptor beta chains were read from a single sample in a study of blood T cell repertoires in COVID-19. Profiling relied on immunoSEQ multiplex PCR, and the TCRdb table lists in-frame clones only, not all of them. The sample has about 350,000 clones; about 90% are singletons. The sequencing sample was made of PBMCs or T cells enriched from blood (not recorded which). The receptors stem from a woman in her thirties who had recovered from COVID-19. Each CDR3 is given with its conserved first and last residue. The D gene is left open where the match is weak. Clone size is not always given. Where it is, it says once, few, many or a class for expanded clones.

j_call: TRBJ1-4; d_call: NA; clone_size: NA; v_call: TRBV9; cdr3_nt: TGTGCCAGCAGCGTAGAAGACCGACTGAATGAAAAACTGTTTTTT; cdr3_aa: CASSVEDRLNEKLFF
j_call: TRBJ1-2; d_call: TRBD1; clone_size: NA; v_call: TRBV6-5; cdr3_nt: TGTGCCAGTCGTCCGGACAGGGGGTACTATGGCTACACCTTC; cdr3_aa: CASRPDRGYYGYTF
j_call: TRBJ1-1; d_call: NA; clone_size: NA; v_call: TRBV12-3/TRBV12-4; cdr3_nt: TGTGCCAGCAGGGGGGCCCTTGAAGCTTTCTTT; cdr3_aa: CASRGALEAFF
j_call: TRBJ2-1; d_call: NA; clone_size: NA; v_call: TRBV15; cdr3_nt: TGTGCCACCAGCAGGGCGAGGAGGAGGCTCGGGTACAATGAGCAGTTCTTC; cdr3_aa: CATSRARRRLGYNEQFF
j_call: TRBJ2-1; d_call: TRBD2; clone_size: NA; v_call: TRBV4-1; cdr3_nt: TGCGCCAGCAGCCGGACTAGCGGGACTCCCAATGAGCAGTTCTTC; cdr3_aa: CASSRTSGTPNEQFF
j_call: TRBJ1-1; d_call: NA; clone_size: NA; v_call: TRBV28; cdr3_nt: TGTGCCAGCAGGTTAAGGGGGAGCACTGAAGCTTTCTTT; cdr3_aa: CASRLRGSTEAFF
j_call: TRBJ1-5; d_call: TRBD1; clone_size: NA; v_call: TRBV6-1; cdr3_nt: TGTGCCAGCAGTGAACGGGGGACAGTTATCAATCAGCCCCAGCATTTT; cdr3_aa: CASSERGTVINQPQHF
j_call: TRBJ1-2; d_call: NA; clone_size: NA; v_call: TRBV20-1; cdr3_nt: TGCAGTGCTAGCAACGCGGGGCGCTACACCTTC; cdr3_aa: CSASNAGRYTF
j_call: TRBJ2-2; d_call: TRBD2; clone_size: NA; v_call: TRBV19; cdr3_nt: TGTGCTACTAGCGGGAGGGCAGTCGGGGAGCTGTTTTTT; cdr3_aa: CATSGRAVGELFF
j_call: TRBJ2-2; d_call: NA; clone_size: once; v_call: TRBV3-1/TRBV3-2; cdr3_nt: TGTGCCAGCAGCCAAGTGAGGACAACGAACACCGGGGAGCTGTTTTTT; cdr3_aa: CASSQVRTTNTGELFF
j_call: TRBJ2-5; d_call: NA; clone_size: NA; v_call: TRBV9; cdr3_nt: TGTGCCAGCAGCGTATCGGCGGGTTTTGGGTATTCTGCCCAGTACTTC; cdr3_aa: CASSVSAGFGYSAQYF
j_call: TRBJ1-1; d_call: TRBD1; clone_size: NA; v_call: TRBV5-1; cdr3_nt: TGCGCCAGCAGCCCTATTCAGGGACAGGCGAACACTGAAGCTTTCTTT; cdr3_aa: CASSPIQGQANTEAFF
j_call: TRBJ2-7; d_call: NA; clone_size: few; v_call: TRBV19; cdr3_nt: TGTGCCAGTAGTATCGCATTCCGGGACGAGCAGTACTTC; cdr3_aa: CASSIAFRDEQYF
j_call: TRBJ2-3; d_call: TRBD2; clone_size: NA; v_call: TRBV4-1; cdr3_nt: TGCGCCAGCAGCCGACTAGCGGGAGCGGGCACAGATACGCAGTATTTT; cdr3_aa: CASSRLAGAGTDTQYF
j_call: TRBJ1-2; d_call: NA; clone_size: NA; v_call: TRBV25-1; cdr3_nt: TGTGCCAGCAGTGAATATACCGGGACACCCCACTATGGCTACACCTTC; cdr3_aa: CASSEYTGTPHYGYTF
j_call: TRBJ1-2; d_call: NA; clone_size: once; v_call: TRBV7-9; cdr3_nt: TGTGCCAGCAGCCACGAAATATTTGCGAATGGCTACACCTTC; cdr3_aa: CASSHEIFANGYTF
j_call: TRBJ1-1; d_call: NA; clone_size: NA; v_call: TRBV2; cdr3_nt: TGTGCCAGCAGGTTTGAGGCCGAAGCTTTCTTT; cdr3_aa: CASRFEAEAFF
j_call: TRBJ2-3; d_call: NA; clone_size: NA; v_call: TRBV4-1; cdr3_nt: TGCGCCAGCAGCCAAGATCTGGGGCTTCTGGGAGATACGCAGTATTTT; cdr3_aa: CASSQDLGLLGDTQYF
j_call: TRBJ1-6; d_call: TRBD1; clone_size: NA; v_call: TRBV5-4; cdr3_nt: TGTGCCAGCAGTCGGGACAGAAATTCACCCCTCCACTTT; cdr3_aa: CASSRDRNSPLHF
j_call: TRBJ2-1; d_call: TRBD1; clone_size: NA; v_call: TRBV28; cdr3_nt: TGTGCCAGCAGTCAAAACAGGGGGCCACACAATGAGCAGTTCTTC; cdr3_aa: CASSQNRGPHNEQFF
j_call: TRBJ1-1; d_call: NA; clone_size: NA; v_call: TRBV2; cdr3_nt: TGTGCCACACGGACAACGAACACTGAAGCTTTCTTT; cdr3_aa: CATRTTNTEAFF
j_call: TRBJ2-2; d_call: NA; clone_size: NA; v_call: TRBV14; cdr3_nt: TGTGCCAGCAGCCCCGTCGGGGGACCAACGAACACCGGGGAGCTGTTTTTT; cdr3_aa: CASSPVGGPTNTGELFF
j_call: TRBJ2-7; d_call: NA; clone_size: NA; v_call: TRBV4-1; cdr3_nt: TGCGCCAGCAGCCCTCGGGGACTCCTCTCCTACGAGCAGTACTTC; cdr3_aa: CASSPRGLLSYEQYF
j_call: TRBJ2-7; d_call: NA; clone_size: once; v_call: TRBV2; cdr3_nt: TGTGCCAGCAGCAAATCTAGTGAGCAGTACTTC; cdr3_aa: CASSKSSEQYF
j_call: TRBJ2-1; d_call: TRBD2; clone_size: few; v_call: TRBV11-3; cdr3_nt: TGTGCCAGCAGCCTCGGGACTAGCGGGAGGCCTGAGCAGTTCTTC; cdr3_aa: CASSLGTSGRPEQFF
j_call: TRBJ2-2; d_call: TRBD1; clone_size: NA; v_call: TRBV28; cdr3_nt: TGTGCCAGCATTCAAGGCGGACAGGTCAACACCGGGGAGCTGTTTTTT; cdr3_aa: CASIQGGQVNTGELFF
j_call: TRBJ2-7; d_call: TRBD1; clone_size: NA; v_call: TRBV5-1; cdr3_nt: TGCGCCAGCAGCCCAGGACAGGGCTTGGACGAGCAGTACTTC; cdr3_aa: CASSPGQGLDEQYF
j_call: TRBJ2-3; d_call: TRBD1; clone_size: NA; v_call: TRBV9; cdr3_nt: TGTGCCAGCAGCGATCCGGGACAGGGGGACACAGATACGCAGTATTTT; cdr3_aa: CASSDPGQGDTDTQYF
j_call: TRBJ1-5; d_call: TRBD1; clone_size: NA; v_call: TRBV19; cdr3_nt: TGTGCCAGTAGTATTGGGCCCAGGGGGTTCAACGGTCAGCCCCAGCATTTT; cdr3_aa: CASSIGPRGFNGQPQHF
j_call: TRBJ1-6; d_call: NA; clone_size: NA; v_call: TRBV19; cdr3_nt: TGTGCCAGTAGTTTACCGACGGGGGGTAATTCACCCCTCCACTTT; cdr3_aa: CASSLPTGGNSPLHF
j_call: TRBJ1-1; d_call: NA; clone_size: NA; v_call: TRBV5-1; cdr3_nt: TGCGCCAGCAGTGTTAATGGAGACAGGAACACTGAAGCTTTCTTT; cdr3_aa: CASSVNGDRNTEAFF
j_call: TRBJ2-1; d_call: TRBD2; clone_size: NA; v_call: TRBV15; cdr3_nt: TGTGCCACTACCGCTAGCGGGGGGCTCAGCTCCTACAATGAGCAGTTCTTC; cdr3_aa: CATTASGGLSSYNEQFF
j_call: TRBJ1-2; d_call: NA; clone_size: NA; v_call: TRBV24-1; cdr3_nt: TGTGCCACCAGTGATTATGGACAGAACTATGGCTACACCTTC; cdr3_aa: CATSDYGQNYGYTF
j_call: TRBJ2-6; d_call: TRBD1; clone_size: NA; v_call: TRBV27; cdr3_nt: TGTGCCAGTTCGACAGGGCTCTCTGGGGCCAACGTCCTGACTTTC; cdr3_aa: CASSTGLSGANVLTF
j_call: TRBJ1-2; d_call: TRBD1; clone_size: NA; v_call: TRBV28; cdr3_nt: TGTGCCAGCGCGGGACAGGGATATGGCTACACCTTC; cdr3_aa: CASAGQGYGYTF
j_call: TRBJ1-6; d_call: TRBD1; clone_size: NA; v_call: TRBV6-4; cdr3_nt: TGTGCCAGCGCCCGGACAGGGTTTAGTAATTCACCCCTCCACTTT; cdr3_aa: CASARTGFSNSPLHF
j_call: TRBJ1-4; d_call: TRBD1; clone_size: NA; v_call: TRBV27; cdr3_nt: TGTGCCAGCGGAGAGACAGGGCATAATGAAAAACTGTTTTTT; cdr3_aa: CASGETGHNEKLFF
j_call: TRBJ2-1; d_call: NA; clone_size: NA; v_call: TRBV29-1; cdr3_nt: TGCAGCGTTGAGGGCAGGGGATTAAATGAGCAGTTCTTC; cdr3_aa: CSVEGRGLNEQFF
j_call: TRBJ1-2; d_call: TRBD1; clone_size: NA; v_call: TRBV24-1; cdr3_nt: TGTGCCACCAGCAACGACAGGGATTGGTATGGCTACACCTTC; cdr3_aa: CATSNDRDWYGYTF
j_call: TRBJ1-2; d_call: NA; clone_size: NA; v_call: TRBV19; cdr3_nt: TGTGCCAGTAGTATTACGGGGGTCACGGGCGGCTACACCTTC; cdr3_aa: CASSITGVTGGYTF
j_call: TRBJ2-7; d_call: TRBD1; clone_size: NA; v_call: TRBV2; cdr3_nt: TGTGCCAGCAGTGCATTCTTAGGGGACAGGGATCCCTACGAGCAGTACTTC; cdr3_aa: CASSAFLGDRDPYEQYF
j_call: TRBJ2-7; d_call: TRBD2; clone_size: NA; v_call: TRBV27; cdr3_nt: TGTGCCAGTAGAAAGCGGGGGGCCTTCTCCTACGAGCAGTACTTC; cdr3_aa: CASRKRGAFSYEQYF
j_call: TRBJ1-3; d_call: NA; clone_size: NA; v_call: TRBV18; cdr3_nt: TGTGCCAGCTCCCTCGAGGGGGTTTCTGGAAACACCATATATTTT; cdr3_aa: CASSLEGVSGNTIYF